These 9 T cell receptor beta chains originate from one sample sequenced in a study of blood T cell repertoires in COVID-19 (dated by TCRdb to about 2020). The library relied on the immunoSEQ multiplex PCR assay. TCRdb mirrors the immuneACCESS table, restricted to in-frame sequences. Some clones are absent from its copies; in checked studies, under half trace to an unresolved V gene, and the reason for the others is unknown. Recorded for this sample are 350,000 to 400,000 clones; approximately 89% of them occurred a single time. The leading ten clones occupy 1.5% to 2% of the sample. Sequenced input: PBMCs or T cells enriched from blood (not recorded which). These receptors all stem from a woman in her 30s who had recovered from COVID-19.

This clone appeared a few times. The chain couples TRBV12-5 to TRBJ1-4; TRBD1 is a possible D gene (5 bases). Germline assignment: CDR1 LGHNT and CDR2 FRNRAP. The CDR3 runs 21 residues. Trimming shortened V by 0 bases and J by 6 bases, and 29 bases separated the two germline ends. CDR3 protein: CASGLVQFSFQGERGDEKLFF. As DNA, the CDR3 is TGTGCTAGTGGTTTGGTACAGTTCTCATTCCAGGGTGAACGTGGCGATGAAAAACTGTTTTTT. Supplemented by reference TRBV12-5 and TRBJ1-4, the full variable domain reads DARVTQTPRHKVTEMGQEVTMRCQPILGHNTVFWYRQTMMQGLELLAYFRNRAPLDDSGMPKDRFSAEMPDATLATLKIQPSEPRDSAVYFCASGLVQFSFQGERGDEKLFFGSGTQLSVL.

V gene TRBV7-9 combines with J gene TRBJ1-1; 10 positions agree with TRBD1. This CDR3 region has 15 residues. The V and J ends lost 3 bases and 7 bases, in that order; junction bases with no gene match: 8. Germline lookup yields CDR1 SEHNR and CDR2 FQNEAQ (reference sequence). The CDR3 here is CASSFTGTGADEAFF. The CDR3 nucleotides read TGTGCCAGCAGCTTCACAGGGACAGGGGCTGATGAAGCTTTCTTT.

The rearrangement joins TRBV9 to TRBJ2-3; D remains unclear. The V gene's germline CDR1 is SGDLS and CDR2 YYNGEE. V was trimmed by 0 bases and J by 10 bases, leaving 15 bases between them. The CDR3 has 14 amino acids. In DNA form, the CDR3 reads TGTGCCAGCAGCGTAGGGGTCGGGTCCGACGCGCAGTATTTT. Protein sequence: CASSVGVGSDAQYF.

This clone was observed a single time. This chain links TRBV20-1 with TRBJ2-3, with D perhaps assigned TRBD1 or TRBD2 (6 bases each). This CDR3 contains 13 residues. Deletions cut 3 bases from V and 6 bases from J, with 13 bases between. CDR1 DFQATT and CDR2 SNEGSKA come from the germline V gene (reference sequence). CDR3 in amino acids: CSASGGRRDTQYF. Written as DNA, the CDR3 is TGCAGTGCTAGTGGGGGGCGTCGGGATACGCAGTATTTT.

The V gene is TRBV7-8, the J gene TRBJ2-7; D may be TRBD1 (5 bases). Germline assignment: CDR1 SGHVS and CDR2 FQNEAQ. With 1 base removed from V and 0 bases from J, the gap between germline ends came to 13 bases. This CDR3 has 16 residues. CDR3 in amino acids: CASSLVPRTISYEQYF. CDR3 sequence (DNA): TGTGCCAGCAGCTTAGTTCCGCGGACAATCTCCTACGAGCAGTACTTC.

The V and J genes are TRBV6-2 or TRBV6-3 and TRBJ1-2; TRBD1 matches 7 bases. Trimming at V came to 0 bases and at J to 7 bases, leaving 8 bases not matched to a gene. The germline CDR1 and CDR2 sequences are MNHEY and SVGEGT. The CDR3 contains 15 residues. CDR3 protein: CASSYSDRRVSGYTF. The DNA for the CDR3 is TGTGCCAGCAGTTACTCGGACAGGAGGGTCTCTGGCTACACCTTC.

This clone was picked up one time. This chain uses TRBV7-3 with TRBJ1-3; TRBD1 is a possible D gene (6 bases). V lost 5 bases and J lost 0, with 11 bases in between. Germline assignment: CDR1 SGHTA and CDR2 FQGTGA. The CDR3 covers 15 residues. DNA of the CDR3: TGTGCCAGCAGCCCGACAGGCGCCTCTGGAAACACCATATATTTT. Protein product: CASSPTGASGNTIYF.

The chain recombines TRBV5-1 with TRBJ1-4; 7 bases are a match to TRBD1. The CDR3 is 14 amino acids. Germline V gives CDR1 SGHRS, CDR2 YFSETQ. V trimming: 3 bases; J trimming: 7 bases; junction bases outside the gene matches: 6. The CDR3 region is CASSYKTGAEKLFF. The CDR3, as DNA: TGCGCCAGCAGCTATAAAACAGGGGCTGAAAAACTGTTTTTT.

V gene TRBV19 combines with J gene TRBJ2-7, with TRBD1 identical over 7 bases. The CDR3 sequence is 15 residues long. V shed 8 bases, J shed 1 base, and the junction held 11 bases outside the gene matches. Germline V lookup: CDR1 LNHDA, CDR2 SQIVND (reference sequence). The CDR3 DNA reads as TGTGCCAGTGCCCCCCGGGACAGTTGGTCCTACGAGCAGTACTTC. Amino acids: CASAPRDSWSYEQYF.